The 26 T cell receptor beta chains presented below share a single source sample, sequenced in a study of T cell repertoires in cytomegalovirus infection. TCRdb used MiXCR to reprocess the reads, holding one entry per CDR3 protein. Of about 770,000 distinct CDR3 sequences listed, 25% to 35% are singletons. Their target antigens are unknown. This specimen was cultured CD8+ T cells from PBMCs, taken from culture after CMV antigen stimulation. The receptor source for this set is a human donor in good health (CMV status not recorded). Some clones in this sample may be carry-over from other donors' samples.

This clonotype was seen ten or more times. This CDR3 is CASSLLWGSSGGNLSSYNEQFF. The CDR3 DNA reads as TGTGCCAGCAGCTTGCTCTGGGGGTCTAGCGGGGGGAATTTAAGCTCCTACAATGAGCAGTTCTTC. This sequence joins TRBV11-2 and TRBJ2-1; 11 bases match TRBD2. With 3 bases clipped from V and 0 bases from J, the junction kept 19 bases outside the gene matches. CDR1 and CDR2 from the germline V gene are SGHAT and FQNNGV. The length of the CDR3 is 22 residues.

The chain has TRBV6-8 and TRBJ1-2; D remains unclear. Germline CDR1 is MNHGY and CDR2 is SAAAGT. The CDR3 loop spans 16 amino acids. Trimming cost V 7 bases and J 7 bases, with 25 bases left between them. CDR3 DNA sequence: TGTGCCAGCATCAATTCCCCCGGACCGAGTTTGGCTGGCTACACCTTC. As protein: CASINSPGPSLAGYTF.

The chain joins TRBV4-1 to TRBJ2-3, with D tentatively TRBD1 (5 bases). This CDR3 is built from 17 residues. CDR1 and CDR2 (germline): MGHRA, YSYEKL. Trimming took off 0 bases at V and 2 bases at J, with 15 bases between the two ends. The CDR3: CASSQDSDVGATDTQYF. The CDR3 DNA reads TGCGCCAGCAGCCAAGATTCGGACGTAGGGGCCACAGATACGCAGTATTTT.

In this sample, this clonotype turned up many times. V gene TRBV7-2 combines with J gene TRBJ2-3, with 7 bases identical to TRBD2. The CDR3 extends over 17 amino acids. The V and J ends lost 3 bases and 5 bases, in that order; junction bases with no gene match: 14. Germline CDR1 reads SGHTA; CDR2 reads FQGNSA. The CDR3 is CASSFGGGRGMKDTQYF. CDR3 nucleotides: TGTGCCAGCAGCTTTGGTGGAGGGCGGGGGATGAAAGATACGCAGTATTTT.

The chain joins TRBV10-3 to TRBJ2-1; D gene unclear. The germline V gene has CDR1 ENHRY and CDR2 SYGVKD. Trimming cost V 3 bases and J 0 bases, with 6 bases left between them. The CDR3 spans 14 residues. CDR3 nucleotides: TGTGCCATCAGTGAAGAAAGCTCCTACAATGAGCAGTTCTTC. It translates to CAISEESSYNEQFF.

The CDR3 region has the DNA TGTGCCAGCACTTCAGCAGGGGGTAAAAAGGATACGCAGTATTTT. Amino acids: CASTSAGGKKDTQYF. The rearrangement joins TRBV9 to TRBJ2-3; TRBD1 agrees at 7 bases. CDR1 is SGDLS, CDR2 YYNGEE, per germline. There are 15 residues in the CDR3. The ends lost 6 bases at V and 6 bases at J; junction bases unmatched: 13.

J is TRBJ1-3 and V is TRBV29-1, with a tentative D call TRBD1 (5 bases). The CDR3 spans 13 residues. Per the germline V gene, CDR1 is SQVTM and CDR2 is ANQGSEA. The V end was cut by 3 bases, the J end by 4 bases, with 10 bases between. CDR3 region: CSVDWDGGNTIYF. CDR3 nucleotides: TGCAGCGTTGATTGGGACGGAGGAAACACCATATATTTT.

At least ten counts were recorded for this clonotype. The rearrangement joins TRBV7-9 to TRBJ1-2; D is unresolved. Trimming shortened V by 3 bases and J by 5 bases, and 16 bases separated the two germline ends. The CDR3 has 15 residues. Germline CDR1 reads SEHNR; CDR2 reads FQNEAQ (reference sequence). DNA of the CDR3: TGTGCCAGCAGCTTGACGGATCGTAGATCTTATGGCTACACCTTC. Translating it yields CASSLTDRRSYGYTF.

The CDR3 reads CASKTGDYSGNTIYF. The CDR3 DNA reads as TGTGCCAGCAAAACAGGGGATTACTCTGGAAACACCATATATTTT. The V call is TRBV6-5, the J call TRBJ1-3, with 7 bases aligning to TRBD1. The CDR3 has 15 amino acids. Trimming took 7 bases from V and 0 from J; bases not matched to a gene: 6. Germline V lookup: CDR1 MNHEY, CDR2 SVGAGI.

The gene calls are TRBV5-3 and TRBJ2-4; 8 bases agree with TRBD2. TRBV5-3 is noted as an ORF with a role that remains uncertain. CDR3 size: 14 residues. The ends lost 8 bases at V and 5 bases at J; junction bases unmatched: 9. Written as DNA, the CDR3 is TGTGCCAGCAGCGTGCGAGCGGGAGAAAACATTCAGTACTTC. Residues: CASSVRAGENIQYF.

This clonotype was seen once. V and J are TRBV30 and TRBJ1-1; D unclear. This CDR3 has 12 residues. The V gene's germline CDR1 is GTSNPN and CDR2 SVGIG (reference sequence). V was clipped by 5 bases and J by 6 bases, with 13 bases between them. This CDR3 is CAWACRVSEAFF. The CDR3 coding sequence is TGTGCCTGGGCCTGTCGGGTCTCTGAAGCTTTCTTT. The whole variable domain, remainder taken from reference TRBV30 and TRBJ1-1, is SQTIHQWPATLVQPVGSPLSLECTVEGTSNPNLYWYRQAAGRGLQLLFYSVGIGQISSEVPQNLSASRPQDRQFILSSKKLLLSDSGFYLCAWACRVSEAFFGQGTRLTVV.

This clonotype was picked up a small number of times. The chain recombines TRBV28 with TRBJ1-6; D might be TRBD1 (5 bases). The CDR3 is 15 residues long. V lost 2 bases, J lost 7 bases, and 12 bases lay in between. Germline V gene lookup returns CDR1 MDHEN and CDR2 SYDVKM. The CDR3 here is CASSLLGAANSPLHF. In nucleotides, the CDR3 is TGTGCCAGCAGTTTACTCGGGGCGGCGAATTCACCCCTCCACTTT.

This clonotype appeared many times. V gene TRBV7-8 combines with J gene TRBJ1-5; 7 bases are a match to TRBD1. The CDR3 spans 14 residues. CDR1 and CDR2 from the germline V gene are SGHVS and FQNEAQ. With V trimmed by 0 bases and J by 9 bases, 5 bases remained unmatched. This CDR3 reads CASSLATGMWPQHF. The CDR3 coding sequence is TGTGCCAGCAGCTTAGCGACAGGGATGTGGCCCCAGCATTTT.

The chain combines TRBV6-1 with TRBJ2-7; TRBD1 is a possible D gene (5 bases). V shed 2 bases and J shed 1 base, with 9 bases lying between them. Germline V CDR1 and CDR2: MNHNS, SASEGT. The CDR3 contains 14 residues. CDR3 residues: CASSEIGASYEQYV. CDR3 nucleotide sequence: TGTGCCAGCAGTGAAATAGGGGCTTCCTACGAGCAGTACGTC.

This clonotype was counted a few times. This rearrangement joins TRBV6-2 or TRBV6-3 to TRBJ1-2; D remains unclear. The length of the CDR3 is 15 residues. CDR1 is MNHEY and CDR2 is SVGEGT in the germline V gene. With 6 bases removed from V and 5 bases from J, the gap between germline ends came to 19 bases. This CDR3 is CASSLDEANGYGYTF. The CDR3 DNA sequence: TGTGCCAGCAGCCTAGATGAGGCGAACGGATATGGCTACACCTTC.

This clonotype was found a few times. This chain uses TRBV7-6 with TRBJ1-1, with 7 bases fitting TRBD1. With 2 bases clipped from V and 5 bases from J, the junction kept 14 bases outside the gene matches. CDR1 is SGHVS, CDR2 FNYEAQ, per germline. This CDR3 is built from 17 residues. The DNA for the CDR3 is TGTGCCAGCAGCTTACGAGACAGGGAACGTTTGGGAACTGAAGCTTTCTTT. It codes for CASSLRDRERLGTEAFF. Supplemented by reference TRBV7-6 and TRBJ1-1, the full variable domain reads GAGVSQSPRYKVTKRGQDVALRCDPISGHVSLYWYRQALGQGPEFLTYFNYEAQQDKSGLPNDRFSAERPEGSISTLTIQRTEQRDSAMYRCASSLRDRERLGTEAFFGQGTRLTVV.

The V gene is TRBV19, the J gene TRBJ1-5; D gene uncertain. CDR3 length: 15 amino acids. Trimming stripped 1 base from V and 2 bases from J, with 9 bases between. The germline V gene has CDR1 LNHDA and CDR2 SQIVND (reference sequence). CDR3 sequence reads: CASSIGGFGNQPQHF. The CDR3 coding sequence is TGTGCCAGTAGTATAGGAGGGTTTGGCAATCAGCCCCAGCATTTT.

This clonotype occurred a few times. This chain connects TRBV28 to TRBJ1-2; D gene unclear. The CDR3 is 14 residues long. Per germline, CDR1 MDHEN and CDR2 SYDVKM. The V end lost 5 bases, the J end lost 1 base, and 11 bases lay between the germline ends. The CDR3 region is CASSARAFNYGYTF. The CDR3 nucleotides are TGTGCCAGCAGTGCCAGAGCTTTTAACTATGGCTACACCTTC.

This clonotype was picked up a small number of times. V usage is TRBV7-9 and J usage is TRBJ2-7; 10 bases line up with TRBD1. After removal of 1 base from V and 5 bases from J, the junction contained 8 bases not matched to a gene. This CDR3 comprises 16 residues. CDR1 SEHNR and CDR2 FQNEAQ come from the germline V gene (reference sequence). In DNA form, the CDR3 reads TGTGCCAGCAGCTTAGTGGGGACAGGGGAGCGAGACGAGCAGTACGTC. It translates to CASSLVGTGERDEQYV.

The chain couples TRBV27 to TRBJ2-7; D gene unclear. The CDR3 runs 13 residues. From germline, CDR1 is MNHEY and CDR2 SMNVEV (reference sequence). Deletions cut 5 bases from V and 0 bases from J, with 8 bases between. CDR3 in amino acids: CASSTTPSYEQYF. CDR3 DNA: TGTGCCAGCAGTACGACACCCTCCTACGAGCAGTACTTC.

This clonotype came up many times. This chain joins TRBV6-1 and TRBJ2-1, with D maybe TRBD2 (5 bases). Germline V gene data show CDR1 as MNHNS and CDR2 as SASEGT. This CDR3 comprises 15 residues. V was pared by 2 bases and J by 5 bases, with 13 bases between. In nucleotides, the CDR3 is TGTGCCAGCAGTGAAAGAGGGTTATATAACAATGAGCAGTTCTTC. This translates into CASSERGLYNNEQFF.

The genes are TRBV7-6 and TRBJ2-3; D gene uncertain. The CDR3 consists of 12 residues. Germline values: CDR1 SGHVS, CDR2 FNYEAQ. V was trimmed by 5 bases and J by 6 bases, leaving 9 bases between them. The CDR3 region has the DNA TGTGCCAGCAGCGCCCCCATGGATACGCAGTATTTT. Translation gives CASSAPMDTQYF.

This clonotype occurred a few times. The chain combines TRBV7-6 with TRBJ1-4, with D tentatively TRBD1 (5 bases). Trimming stripped 3 bases from V and 2 bases from J, with 10 bases between. Germline V lookup: CDR1 SGHVS, CDR2 FNYEAQ. The CDR3 runs to 15 residues. CDR3 bases: TGTGCCAGCAGCTTTGAGGGGCAGACTAATGAAAAACTGTTTTTT. Protein product: CASSFEGQTNEKLFF.

This clonotype was counted between two and nine times. This chain joins TRBV11-3 and TRBJ2-1; 8 nucleotides match TRBD2. The length of the CDR3 is 16 residues. V was clipped by 4 bases and J by 4 bases; unmatched bases: 9. Germline assignment: CDR1 SGHNT and CDR2 YENEEA. The CDR3 region is CASSSVGGAPYNEQFF. CDR3 DNA: TGTGCCAGCAGCTCCGTCGGGGGGGCCCCTTACAATGAGCAGTTCTTC.

The chain combines TRBV24-1 with TRBJ2-5, with TRBD2 as a possible D gene (6 bases). CDR3 size: 18 residues. The V end was cut by 3 bases, the J end by 2 bases, with 21 bases between. CDR1 and CDR2 (germline): KGHDR, SFDVKD. This CDR3 is CATSDKDTPAGYQETQYF. The CDR3 region has the DNA TGTGCCACCAGTGATAAGGACACCCCCGCGGGATATCAAGAGACCCAGTACTTC.

This clonotype was observed a few times. The rearrangement uses TRBV7-9 and TRBJ2-7; 7 bases agree with TRBD2. The trim removed 6 bases at V and 0 bases at J, leaving 8 bases unmatched. The CDR3 length is 15 residues. Germline-derived CDR1 and CDR2 are SEHNR and FQNEAQ (reference sequence). The CDR3 coding sequence is TGTGCCAGCAGGAGTACGGGCGGGAGCTCCTACGAGCAGTACGTC. Translating it yields CASRSTGGSSYEQYV.